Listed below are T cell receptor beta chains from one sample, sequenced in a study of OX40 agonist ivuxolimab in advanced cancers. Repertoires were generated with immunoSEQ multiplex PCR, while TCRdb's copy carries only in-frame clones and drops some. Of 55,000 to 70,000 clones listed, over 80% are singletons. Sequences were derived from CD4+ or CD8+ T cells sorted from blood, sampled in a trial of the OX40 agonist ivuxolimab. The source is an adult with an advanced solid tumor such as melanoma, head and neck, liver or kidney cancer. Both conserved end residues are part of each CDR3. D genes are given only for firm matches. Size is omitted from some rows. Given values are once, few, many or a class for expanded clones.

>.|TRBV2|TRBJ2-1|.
TGTGCCAGCAGTGAAGCCAACTACAATGAGCAGTTCTTC
CASSEANYNEQFF
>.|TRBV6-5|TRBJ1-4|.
TGTGCCAGCAGCCCCGGGGGTGATGAAAAACTGTTTTTT
CASSPGGDEKLFF
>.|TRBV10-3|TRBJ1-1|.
TGTGCCATCAGTAGGCAGGGCACTGAAGCTTTCTTT
CAISRQGTEAFF
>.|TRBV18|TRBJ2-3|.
TGTGCCAGCTCACCACTCAGTTATACGCAGTATTTT
CASSPLSYTQYF
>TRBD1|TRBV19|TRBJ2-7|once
TGTGCCAGTAGTACGGACAGGGGGCGTATGGTCTACGAGCAGTACTTC
CASSTDRGRMVYEQYF
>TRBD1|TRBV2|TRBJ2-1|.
TGTGCCAGCAGCTCCGGGACAGGGGGCAATGATGAGCAGTTCTTC
CASSSGTGGNDEQFF
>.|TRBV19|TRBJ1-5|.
TGTGCCAGTAGCAATAGAGGGAATCAGCCCCAGCATTTT
CASSNRGNQPQHF
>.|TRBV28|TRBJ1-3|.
TGTGCCAGCAGCTCCCTCACAGGGCCTGGAAACACCATATATTTT
CASSSLTGPGNTIYF
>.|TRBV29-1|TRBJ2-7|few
TGCAGCGTTGAACCGGACATCCCACCGGACGAGCAGTACTTC
CSVEPDIPPDEQYF
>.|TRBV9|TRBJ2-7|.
TGTGCCAGCAGCGTCGACCAGTATAACGAGCAGTACTTC
CASSVDQYNEQYF
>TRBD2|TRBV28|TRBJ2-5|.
TGTGCCAGCAGTTTAAACGGGAGGGCCATAGAGACCCAGTACTTC
CASSLNGRAIETQYF
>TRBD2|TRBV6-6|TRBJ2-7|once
TGTGCCAGCAGTTACCTGGGAGGGATCGAGCAGTACTTC
CASSYLGGIEQYF
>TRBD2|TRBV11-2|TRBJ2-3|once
TGTGCCAGCAGCCGCACACTACTAGCGGGGGGGTTGGCAGATACGCAGTATTTT
CASSRTLLAGGLADTQYF
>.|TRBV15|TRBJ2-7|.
TGTGCCACCAGCAGAGATCGGGTGGGGTACTCCTACGAGCAGTACTTC
CATSRDRVGYSYEQYF
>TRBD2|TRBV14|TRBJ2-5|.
TGTGCCAGCAGCCCCCGAAGACTAGCGGGACGGGAGACCCAGTACTTC
CASSPRRLAGRETQYF
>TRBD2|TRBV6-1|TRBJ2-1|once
TGTGCCAGCAGTGAACTAGCGGGAGGGAGCTCCTACAATGAGCAGTTCTTC
CASSELAGGSSYNEQFF
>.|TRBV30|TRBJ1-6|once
TGTGCCTGGGCAACAGGGTTACGGTCACCCCTCCACTTT
CAWATGLRSPLHF
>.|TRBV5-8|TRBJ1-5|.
TGTGCCAGCAGCCGGACAGCCAATCAGCCCCAGCATTTT
CASSRTANQPQHF
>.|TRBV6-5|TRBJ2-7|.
TGTGCCAGCATTACCTCCTACGAGCAGTACTTC
CASITSYEQYF
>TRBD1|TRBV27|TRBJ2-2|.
TGTGCCAGCAGTAGCCTCGGGACAGGGGCGGCCGGGGAGCTGTTTTTT
CASSSLGTGAAGELFF
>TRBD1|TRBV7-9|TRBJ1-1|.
TGTGCCAGCAGCCGGGCAGGGGGTGAAGCTTTCTTT
CASSRAGGEAFF
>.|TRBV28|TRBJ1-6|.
TGTGCCAGCAGTTCTGCAGGGAGTAGGTCACCCCTCCACTTT
CASSSAGSRSPLHF
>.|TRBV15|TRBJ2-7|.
TGTGCCACCAGCAGAGACCGGGGCAACTACGAGCAGTACTTC
CATSRDRGNYEQYF
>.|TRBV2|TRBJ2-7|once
TGTGCCAGCAGTGTCGACACCTACGAGCAGTACTTC
CASSVDTYEQYF
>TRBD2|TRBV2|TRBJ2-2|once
TGTGCCAGCAGCCTACTAGCGGGAGGGCCCGGGGAGCTGTTTTTT
CASSLLAGGPGELFF
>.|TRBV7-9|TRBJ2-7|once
TGTGCCAGCAGCTTAGAGGGGTCGCCTTTTTACGAGCAGTACTTC
CASSLEGSPFYEQYF
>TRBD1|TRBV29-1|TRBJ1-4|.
TGCAGCGTTTTCACGGGACAGGGTAATGAAAAACTGTTTTTT
CSVFTGQGNEKLFF
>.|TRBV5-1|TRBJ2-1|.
TGCGCCAGCAGTTTACAGGGCAATGAGCAGTTCTTC
CASSLQGNEQFF
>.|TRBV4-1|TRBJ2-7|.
TGCGCCAGCAGCCATCTGGTCGGGAGTCCCTCCTACGAGCAGTACTTC
CASSHLVGSPSYEQYF
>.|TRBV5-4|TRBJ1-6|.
TGTGCCAGCAGCTTGACGGGTCGGGATAATTCACCCCTCCACTTT
CASSLTGRDNSPLHF
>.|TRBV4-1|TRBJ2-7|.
TGCGCCAGCAGCAAAGAGGCAGGCTTGTCCTACGAGCAGTACTTC
CASSKEAGLSYEQYF
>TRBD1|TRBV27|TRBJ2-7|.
TGTGCCAGCAGTTCCCGGGACAGGGTACTAAACGAGCAGTACTTC
CASSSRDRVLNEQYF
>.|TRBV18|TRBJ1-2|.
TGTGCCAGCTCACCACCGAGCACAGCGAACTATGGCTACACCTTC
CASSPPSTANYGYTF
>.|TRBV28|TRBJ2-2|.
TGTGCCAGCATTGCTGCAGGACACGCGAACACCGGGGAGCTGTTTTTT
CASIAAGHANTGELFF
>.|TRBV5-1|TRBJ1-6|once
TGCGCCAGCAGCCGCCAAGGTGGTTCACCCCTCCACTTT
CASSRQGGSPLHF
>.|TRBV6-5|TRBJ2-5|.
TGTGCCAGCAGACGAACGCCCCAAGAGACCCAGTACTTC
CASRRTPQETQYF
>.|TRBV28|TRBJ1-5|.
TGTGCCAGCAGCAAACCGACCGAAGGAAGCAATCAGCCCCAGCATTTT
CASSKPTEGSNQPQHF
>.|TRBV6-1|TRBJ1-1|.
TGTGCCAGCAGGAAGACTACAGGCTCAAACACTGAAGCTTTCTTT
CASRKTTGSNTEAFF
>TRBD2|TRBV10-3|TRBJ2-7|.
TGTGCCATCAGTGAAAGTAGCGGGAGGGCCATCGAGCAGTACTTC
CAISESSGRAIEQYF
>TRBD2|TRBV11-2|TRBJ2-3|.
TGTGCCAGCAGCTTAGAACTAGCGGGGGCCTCCCGAGATACGCAGTATTTT
CASSLELAGASRDTQYF
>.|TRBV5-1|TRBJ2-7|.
TGCGCCAGCAGCTTTACCTTTGGGCGAGTGCCTGACGAGCAGTACTTC
CASSFTFGRVPDEQYF
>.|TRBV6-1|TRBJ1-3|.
TGTGCCAGCAGTGCCCTGAGGGCCGGCGGAAACACCATATATTTT
CASSALRAGGNTIYF
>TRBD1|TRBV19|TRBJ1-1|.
TGTGCCAGTAGTATAGGGACAGGGGACATGAACACTGAAGCTTTCTTT
CASSIGTGDMNTEAFF
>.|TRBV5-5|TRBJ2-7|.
TGTGCCAGCAGCGCCGGGACCCGGTCCCACGAGCAGTACTTC
CASSAGTRSHEQYF
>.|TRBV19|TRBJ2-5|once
TGTGCCAGTAGTATTGAGGGGAGGGAGACCCAGTACTTC
CASSIEGRETQYF
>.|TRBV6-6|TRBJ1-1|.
TGTGCCAGCAGTCTAAACAGGGTGAACACTGAAGCTTTCTTT
CASSLNRVNTEAFF
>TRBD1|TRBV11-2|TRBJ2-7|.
TGTGCCAGCAGCTTAGCCAGGGGACAGGGATACGAGCAGTACTTC
CASSLARGQGYEQYF
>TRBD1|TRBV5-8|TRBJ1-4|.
TGTGCCAGCAGCTCTCAACAGGGGAGTGAACTGTTTTTT
CASSSQQGSELFF
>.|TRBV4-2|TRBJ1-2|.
TGTGCCAGCAGCCAAATAGAGGGGGATGGATATGGCTACACCTTC
CASSQIEGDGYGYTF
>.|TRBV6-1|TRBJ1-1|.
TGTGCCAGCAGTGAAGGAAGGGGCACTGAAGCTTTCTTT
CASSEGRGTEAFF
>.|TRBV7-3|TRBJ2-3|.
TGTGCCAGCAGCTTAAACACGGGCACAGATACGCAGTATTTT
CASSLNTGTDTQYF
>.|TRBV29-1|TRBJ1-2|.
TGCAGCGTGGGAAACGGGGGCTACACCTTC
CSVGNGGYTF
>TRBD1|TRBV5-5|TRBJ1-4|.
TGTGCCAGCAGCTTGGTCCAGGGGGTATCTAATGAAAAACTGTTTTTT
CASSLVQGVSNEKLFF
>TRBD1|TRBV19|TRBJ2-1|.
TGTGCCAGTAGTATGACAGGGAGCTCCTACAATGAGCAGTTCTTC
CASSMTGSSYNEQFF
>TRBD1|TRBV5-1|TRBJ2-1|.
TGCGCCAGCAGCTACGACTGGACAGGGCAGTCTTATGAGCAGTTCTTC
CASSYDWTGQSYEQFF
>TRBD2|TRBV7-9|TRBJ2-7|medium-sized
TGTGCCAGCAGCCCCATGGGTCGGGAGGGGATTGACGAGCAGTACTTC
CASSPMGREGIDEQYF
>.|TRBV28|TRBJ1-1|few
TGTGCCAGCGGGATAGGGGACACTGAAGCTTTCTTT
CASGIGDTEAFF
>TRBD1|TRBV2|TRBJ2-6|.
TGTGCCAGCAGTAGAGACCAGGGGGTATATGGGGCCAACGTCCTGACTTTC
CASSRDQGVYGANVLTF
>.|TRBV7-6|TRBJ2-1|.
TGTGCCAGCAGCTTAGAGGGGACTTCCTACAATGAGCAGTTCTTC
CASSLEGTSYNEQFF
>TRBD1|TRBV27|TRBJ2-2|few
TGTGCCAGCAGAAGACAGGGGGTTGGCGGGGAGCTGTTTTTT
CASRRQGVGGELFF